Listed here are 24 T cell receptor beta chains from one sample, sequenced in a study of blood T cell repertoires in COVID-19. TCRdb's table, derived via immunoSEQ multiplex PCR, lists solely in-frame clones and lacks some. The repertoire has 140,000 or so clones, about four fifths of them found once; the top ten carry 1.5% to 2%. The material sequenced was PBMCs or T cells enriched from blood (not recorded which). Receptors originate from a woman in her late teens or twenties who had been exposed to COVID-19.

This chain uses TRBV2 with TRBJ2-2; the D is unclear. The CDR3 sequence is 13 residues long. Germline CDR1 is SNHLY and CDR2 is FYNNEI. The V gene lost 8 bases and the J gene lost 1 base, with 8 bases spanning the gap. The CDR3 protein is CASSTENTGELFF. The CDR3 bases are TGTGCCAGCTCCACAGAGAACACCGGGGAGCTGTTTTTT.

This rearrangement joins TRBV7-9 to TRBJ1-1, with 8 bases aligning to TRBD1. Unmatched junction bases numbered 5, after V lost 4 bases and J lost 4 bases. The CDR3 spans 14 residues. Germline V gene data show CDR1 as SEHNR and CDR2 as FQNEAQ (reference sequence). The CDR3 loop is CASSSRGRITEAFF. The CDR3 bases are TGTGCCAGCAGCTCCAGGGGGCGAATCACTGAAGCTTTCTTT. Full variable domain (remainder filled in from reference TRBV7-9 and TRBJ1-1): DTGVSQNPRHKITKRGQNVTFRCDPISEHNRLYWYRQTLGQGPEFLTYFQNEAQLEKSRLLSDRFSAERPKGSFSTLEIQRTEQGDSAMYLCASSSRGRITEAFFGQGTRLTVV.

CDR3 sequence: CASSYGGSQPQHF. For the CDR3, the DNA is TGTGCCAGCTCCTACGGAGGGAGTCAGCCCCAGCATTTT. This chain links TRBV6-6 with TRBJ1-5; unclear D gene. Germline lookup yields CDR1 MNHNY and CDR2 SVGAGI (reference sequence). The ends were cut back, 8 bases at V and 6 bases at J, with 14 bases in the middle. The CDR3 covers 13 residues.

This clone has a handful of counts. The CDR3 nucleotides are TGTGCCAGCAGTGACTCAGCGGGGGGCGCAGATACGCAGTATTTT. Translation: CASSDSAGGADTQYF. V gene TRBV6-4 combines with J gene TRBJ2-3; 9 nucleotides match TRBD2. The trim removed 0 bases at V and 4 bases at J, leaving 2 bases unmatched. The CDR3 spans 15 residues. Germline V gene data show CDR1 as MRHNA and CDR2 as SNTAGT.

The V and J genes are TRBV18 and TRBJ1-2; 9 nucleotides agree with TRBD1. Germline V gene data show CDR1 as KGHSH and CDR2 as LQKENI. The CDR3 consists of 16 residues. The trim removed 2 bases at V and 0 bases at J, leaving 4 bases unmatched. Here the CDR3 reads CASSPDRGVPNYGYTF. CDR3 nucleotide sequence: TGTGCCAGCTCACCAGACAGGGGGGTTCCTAACTATGGCTACACCTTC.

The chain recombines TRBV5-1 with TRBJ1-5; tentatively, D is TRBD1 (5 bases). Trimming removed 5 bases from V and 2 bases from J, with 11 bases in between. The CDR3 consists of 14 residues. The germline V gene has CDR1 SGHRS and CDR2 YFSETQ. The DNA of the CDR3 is TGCGCCAGCAGTTACCAGGGCGGCAATCAGCCCCAGCATTTT. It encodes CASSYQGGNQPQHF. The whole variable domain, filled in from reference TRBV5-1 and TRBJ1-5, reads KAGVTQTPRYLIKTRGQQVTLSCSPISGHRSVSWYQQTPGQGLQFLFEYFSETQRNKGNFPGRFSGRQFSNSRSEMNVSTLELGDSALYLCASSYQGGNQPQHFGDGTRLSIL.

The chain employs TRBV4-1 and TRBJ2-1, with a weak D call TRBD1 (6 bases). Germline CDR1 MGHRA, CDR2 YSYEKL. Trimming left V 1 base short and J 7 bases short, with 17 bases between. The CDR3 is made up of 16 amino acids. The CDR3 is CASSQVGGYRSNEQFF. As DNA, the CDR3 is TGCGCCAGCAGCCAAGTTGGGGGCTACAGGTCGAATGAGCAGTTCTTC.

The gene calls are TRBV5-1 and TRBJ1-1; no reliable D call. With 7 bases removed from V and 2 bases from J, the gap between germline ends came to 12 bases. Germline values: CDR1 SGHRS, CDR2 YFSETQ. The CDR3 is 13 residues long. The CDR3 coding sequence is TGCGCCAGCGGTTCGGGAGATAACACTGAAGCTTTCTTT. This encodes CASGSGDNTEAFF.

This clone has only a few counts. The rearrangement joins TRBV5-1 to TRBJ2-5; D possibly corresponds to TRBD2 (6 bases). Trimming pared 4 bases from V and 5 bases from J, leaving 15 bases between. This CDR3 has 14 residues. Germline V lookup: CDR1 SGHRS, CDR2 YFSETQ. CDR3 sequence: CASSPGGPGETQYF. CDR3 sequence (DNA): TGCGCCAGCAGCCCAGGAGGGCCCGGGGAGACCCAGTACTTC.

This CDR3 is CASSFNRGSYNEQFF. The CDR3 DNA reads as TGCGCCAGCAGCTTCAATCGGGGTTCCTACAATGAGCAGTTCTTC. The chain is built from TRBV5-1 and TRBJ2-1; tentative D call: TRBD2 (5 bases). The CDR3 consists of 15 residues. V was trimmed by 2 bases and J by 1 base, leaving 10 bases between them. Looked up from germline, CDR1 is SGHRS and CDR2 is YFSETQ.

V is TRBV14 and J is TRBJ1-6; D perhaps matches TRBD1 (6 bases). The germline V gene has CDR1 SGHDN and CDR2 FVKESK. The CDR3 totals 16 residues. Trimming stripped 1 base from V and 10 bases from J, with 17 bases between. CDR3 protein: CASSQAPGRGRSPLHF. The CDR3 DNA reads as TGTGCCAGCAGCCAAGCACCCGGCAGGGGCCGCTCACCCCTCCACTTT.

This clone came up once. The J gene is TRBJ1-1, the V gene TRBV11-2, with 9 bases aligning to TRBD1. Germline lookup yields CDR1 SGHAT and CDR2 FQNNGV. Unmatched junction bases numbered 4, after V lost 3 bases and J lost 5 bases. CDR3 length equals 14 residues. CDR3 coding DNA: TGTGCCAGCAGCTTGACAGGGGGTCGAACTGAAGCTTTCTTT. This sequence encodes CASSLTGGRTEAFF.

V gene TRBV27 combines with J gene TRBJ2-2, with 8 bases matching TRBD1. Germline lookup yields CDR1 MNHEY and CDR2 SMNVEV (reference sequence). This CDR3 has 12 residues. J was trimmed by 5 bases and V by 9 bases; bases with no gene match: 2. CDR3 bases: TGTGCCAGTACAGGGGGGACCGGGGAGCTGTTTTTT. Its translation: CASTGGTGELFF.

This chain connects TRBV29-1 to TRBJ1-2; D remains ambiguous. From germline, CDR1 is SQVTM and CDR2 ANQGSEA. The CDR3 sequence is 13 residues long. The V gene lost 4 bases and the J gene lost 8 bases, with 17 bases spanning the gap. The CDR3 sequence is CSVVPGERSGYTF. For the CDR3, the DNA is TGCAGCGTTGTCCCGGGAGAGAGATCCGGCTACACCTTC.

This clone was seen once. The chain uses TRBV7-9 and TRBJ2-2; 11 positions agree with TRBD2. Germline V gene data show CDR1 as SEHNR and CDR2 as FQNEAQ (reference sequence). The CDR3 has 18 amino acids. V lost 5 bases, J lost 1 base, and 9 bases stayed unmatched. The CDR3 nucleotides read TGTGCCAGCAGCCCGACGTTTGGGACTAGCGGGAACACCGGGGAGCTGTTTTTT. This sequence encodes CASSPTFGTSGNTGELFF.

For the CDR3, the DNA is TGCAGCGTTGAAGATCGGACTAGCGGGAGCTACGAGCAGTACTTC. Translating gives CSVEDRTSGSYEQYF. The rearrangement links TRBV29-1 to TRBJ2-7, with 13 nucleotides matching TRBD2. V was pared by 0 bases and J by 3 bases, with 2 bases of the junction left unmatched. Germline loops: CDR1 SQVTM, CDR2 ANQGSEA. This CDR3 has 15 residues.

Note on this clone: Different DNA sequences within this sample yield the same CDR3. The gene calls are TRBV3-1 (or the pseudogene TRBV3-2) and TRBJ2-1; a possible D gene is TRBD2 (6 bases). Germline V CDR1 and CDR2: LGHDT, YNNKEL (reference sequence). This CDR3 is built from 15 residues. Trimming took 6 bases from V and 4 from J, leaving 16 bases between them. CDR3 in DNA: TGTGCCAGCAGTCAGGGACTGCCGAGTTACAATGAGCAGTTCTTC. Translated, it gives CASSQGLPSYNEQFF.

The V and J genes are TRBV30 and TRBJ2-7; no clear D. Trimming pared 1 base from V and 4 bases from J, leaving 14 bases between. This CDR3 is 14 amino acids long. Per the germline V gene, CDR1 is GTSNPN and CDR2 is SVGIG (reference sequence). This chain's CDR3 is CAWSGPGSSYEQYF. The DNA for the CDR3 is TGTGCCTGGAGTGGCCCAGGATCGTCATACGAGCAGTACTTC. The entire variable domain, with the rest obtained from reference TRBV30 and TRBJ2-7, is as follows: SQTIHQWPATLVQPVGSPLSLECTVEGTSNPNLYWYRQAAGRGLQLLFYSVGIGQISSEVPQNLSASRPQDRQFILSSKKLLLSDSGFYLCAWSGPGSSYEQYFGPGTRLTVT.

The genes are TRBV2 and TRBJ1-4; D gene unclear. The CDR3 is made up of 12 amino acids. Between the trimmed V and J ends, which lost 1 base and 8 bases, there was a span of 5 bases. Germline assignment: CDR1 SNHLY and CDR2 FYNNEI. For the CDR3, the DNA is TGTGCCAGCAGTGAAGTACGGGAAAAACTGTTTTTT. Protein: CASSEVREKLFF.

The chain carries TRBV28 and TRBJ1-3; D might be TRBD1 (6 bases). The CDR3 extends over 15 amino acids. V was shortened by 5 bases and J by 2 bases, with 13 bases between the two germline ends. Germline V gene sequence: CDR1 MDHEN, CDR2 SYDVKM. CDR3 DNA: TGTGCCAGCAGTCCTTCATCAGGGGCTGGAAACACCATATATTTT. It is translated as CASSPSSGAGNTIYF.

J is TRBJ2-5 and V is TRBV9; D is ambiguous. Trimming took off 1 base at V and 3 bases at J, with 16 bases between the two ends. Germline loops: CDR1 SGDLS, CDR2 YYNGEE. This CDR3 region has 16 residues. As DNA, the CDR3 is TGTGCCAGCAGCGTAACCCCCTTCGGGTACGAAGAGACCCAGTACTTC. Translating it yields CASSVTPFGYEETQYF.

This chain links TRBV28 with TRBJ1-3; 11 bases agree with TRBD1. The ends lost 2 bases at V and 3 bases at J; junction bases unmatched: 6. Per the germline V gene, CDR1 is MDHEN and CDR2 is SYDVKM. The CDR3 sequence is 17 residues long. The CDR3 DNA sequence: TGTGCCAGCAGTTTACCGCGGACAGGGGGCTTTGGAAACACCATATATTTT. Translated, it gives CASSLPRTGGFGNTIYF. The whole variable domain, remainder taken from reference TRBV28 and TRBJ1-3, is DVKVTQSSRYLVKRTGEKVFLECVQDMDHENMFWYRQDPGLGLRLIYFSYDVKMKEKGDIPEGYSVSREKKERFSLILESASTNQTSMYLCASSLPRTGGFGNTIYFGEGSWLTVV.

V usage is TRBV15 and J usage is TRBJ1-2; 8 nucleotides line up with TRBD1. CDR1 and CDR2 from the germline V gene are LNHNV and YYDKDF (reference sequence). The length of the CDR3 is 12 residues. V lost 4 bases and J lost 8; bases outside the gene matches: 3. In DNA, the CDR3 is TGTGCCACCAGCACCCGGACAGGGGGCTACACCTTC. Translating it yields CATSTRTGGYTF.

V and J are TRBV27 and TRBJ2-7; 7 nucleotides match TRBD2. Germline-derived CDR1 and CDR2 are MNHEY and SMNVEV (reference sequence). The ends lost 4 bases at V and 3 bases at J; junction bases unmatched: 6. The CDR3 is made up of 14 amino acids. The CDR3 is CASSSGGSNYEQYF. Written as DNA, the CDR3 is TGTGCCAGCAGTTCCGGCGGGAGTAACTACGAGCAGTACTTC.